Following are 4 T cell receptor beta chains from one sample sequenced in a study of OX40 agonist ivuxolimab in advanced cancers. Measured with immunoSEQ multiplex PCR; TCRdb has only the in-frame clones, and not every one. The table records about 60,000 clones, over 90% of them present only once. Here the sequenced sample was CD4+ or CD8+ T cells sorted from blood, taken in a trial of the OX40 agonist ivuxolimab. The receptor source for this set is an adult with an advanced solid tumor such as melanoma, head and neck, liver or kidney cancer.

The chain carries TRBV2 and TRBJ2-1, with D hard to call. Germline V CDR1 and CDR2: SNHLY, FYNNEI. Deletions cut 0 bases from V and 5 bases from J, with 11 bases between. The CDR3 runs to 15 residues. CDR3 loop: CASSEALRADNEQFF. CDR3 nucleotides: TGTGCCAGCAGTGAAGCGCTTCGGGCAGACAATGAGCAGTTCTTC.

Here the CDR3 reads CASSTGLAGGNSYNEQFF. In DNA, the CDR3 is TGTGCCAGCTCAACGGGACTAGCGGGAGGTAACTCCTACAATGAGCAGTTCTTC. The rearrangement links TRBV18 to TRBJ2-1, with 15 bases matching TRBD2. The trim removed 5 bases at V and 0 bases at J, leaving 5 bases unmatched. Germline V CDR1 and CDR2: KGHSH, LQKENI. CDR3 length: 18 amino acids.

The chain couples TRBV6-5 to TRBJ2-1; 9 bases line up with TRBD1. This CDR3 has 15 residues. Trimming cost V 6 bases and J 3 bases; bases outside gene matches: 6. The germline V gene encodes CDR1 MNHEY and CDR2 SVGAGI. This CDR3 reads CASSPGQGFYNEQFF. The CDR3 DNA follows: TGTGCCAGCAGCCCCGGACAGGGGTTCTACAATGAGCAGTTCTTC.

This chain connects TRBV19 to TRBJ2-5; tentative D call: TRBD2 (5 bases). This CDR3 is built from 13 residues. V was trimmed by 5 bases and J by 2 bases, leaving 9 bases between them. Germline V gene data show CDR1 as LNHDA and CDR2 as SQIVND (reference sequence). The CDR3, as DNA: TGTGCCAGTAGTTGGCGGGTGCAAGAGACCCAGTACTTC. Translating gives CASSWRVQETQYF.